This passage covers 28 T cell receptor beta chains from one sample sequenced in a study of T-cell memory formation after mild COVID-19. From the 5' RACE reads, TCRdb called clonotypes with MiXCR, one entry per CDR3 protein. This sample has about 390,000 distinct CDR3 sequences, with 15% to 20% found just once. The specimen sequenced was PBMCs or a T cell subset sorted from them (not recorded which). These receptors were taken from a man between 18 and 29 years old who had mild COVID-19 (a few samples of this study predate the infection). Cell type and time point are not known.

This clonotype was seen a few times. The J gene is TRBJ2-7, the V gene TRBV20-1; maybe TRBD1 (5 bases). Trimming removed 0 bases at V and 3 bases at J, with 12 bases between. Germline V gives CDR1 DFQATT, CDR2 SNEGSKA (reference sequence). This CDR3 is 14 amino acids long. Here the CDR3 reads CSARDQGGFYEQYV. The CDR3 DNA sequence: TGCAGTGCTAGAGATCAGGGCGGTTTCTACGAGCAGTACGTC.

This CDR3 is CASSLTRDGSYEQYF. CDR3 sequence (DNA): TGTGCCAGCTCACTGACCCGGGACGGATCCTACGAGCAGTACTTC. V usage is TRBV18 and J usage is TRBJ2-7, with D possibly called TRBD1 or TRBD2 (5 bases each). This CDR3 has 15 amino acids. Germline V gene data show CDR1 as KGHSH and CDR2 as LQKENI. Trimming took 4 bases from V and 1 from J, leaving 14 bases between them.

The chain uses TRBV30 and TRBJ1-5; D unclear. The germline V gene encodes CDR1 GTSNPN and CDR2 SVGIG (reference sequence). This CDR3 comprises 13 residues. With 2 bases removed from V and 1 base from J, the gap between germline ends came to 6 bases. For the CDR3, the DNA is TGTGCCTGGAGTTTCGAGAGCAATCAGCCCCAGCATTTT. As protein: CAWSFESNQPQHF.

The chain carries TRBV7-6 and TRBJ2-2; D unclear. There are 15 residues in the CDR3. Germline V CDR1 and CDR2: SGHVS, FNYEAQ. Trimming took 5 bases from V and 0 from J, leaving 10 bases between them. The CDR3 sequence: CASSQFFANTGELFF. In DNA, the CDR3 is TGTGCCAGCAGCCAATTCTTCGCGAACACCGGGGAGCTGTTTTTT.

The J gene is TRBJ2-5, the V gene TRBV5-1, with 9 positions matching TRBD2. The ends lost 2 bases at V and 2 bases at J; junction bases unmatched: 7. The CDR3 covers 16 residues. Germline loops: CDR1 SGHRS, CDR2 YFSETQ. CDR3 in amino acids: CASSFLAGTVQETQYF. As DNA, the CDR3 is TGCGCCAGCAGCTTTCTAGCGGGGACAGTACAAGAGACCCAGTACTTC. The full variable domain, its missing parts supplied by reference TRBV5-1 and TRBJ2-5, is KAGVTQTPRYLIKTRGQQVTLSCSPISGHRSVSWYQQTPGQGLQFLFEYFSETQRNKGNFPGRFSGRQFSNSRSEMNVSTLELGDSALYLCASSFLAGTVQETQYFGPGTRLLVL.

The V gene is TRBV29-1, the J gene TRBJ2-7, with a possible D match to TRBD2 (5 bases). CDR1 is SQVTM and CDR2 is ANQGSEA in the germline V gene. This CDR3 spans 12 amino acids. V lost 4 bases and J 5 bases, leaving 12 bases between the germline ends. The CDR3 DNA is TGCAGCGTTGTCTACGGGGTTGACGAGCAGTACTTC. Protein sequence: CSVVYGVDEQYF.

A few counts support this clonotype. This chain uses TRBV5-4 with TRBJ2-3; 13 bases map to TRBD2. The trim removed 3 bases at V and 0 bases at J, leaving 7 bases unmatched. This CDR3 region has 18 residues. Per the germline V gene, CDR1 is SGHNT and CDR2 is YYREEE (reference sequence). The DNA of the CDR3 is TGTGCCAGCAGCTACCGGACTAGCGGGGGCCTTAGCACAGATACGCAGTATTTT. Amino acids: CASSYRTSGGLSTDTQYF.

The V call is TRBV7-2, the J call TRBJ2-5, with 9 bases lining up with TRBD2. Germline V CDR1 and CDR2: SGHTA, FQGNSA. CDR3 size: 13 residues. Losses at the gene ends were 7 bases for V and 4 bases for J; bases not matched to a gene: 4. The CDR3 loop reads CASKVAGAETQYF. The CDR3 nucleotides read TGTGCCAGCAAGGTAGCGGGGGCAGAGACCCAGTACTTC.

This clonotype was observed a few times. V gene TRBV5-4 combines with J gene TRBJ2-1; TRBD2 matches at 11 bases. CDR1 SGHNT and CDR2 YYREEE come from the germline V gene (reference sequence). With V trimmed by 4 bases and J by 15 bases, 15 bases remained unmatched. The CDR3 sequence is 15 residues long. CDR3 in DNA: TGTGCCAGCAGCCCCGTGACTAGCGGGGACTTGGATTGGTTCTTC. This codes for CASSPVTSGDLDWFF.

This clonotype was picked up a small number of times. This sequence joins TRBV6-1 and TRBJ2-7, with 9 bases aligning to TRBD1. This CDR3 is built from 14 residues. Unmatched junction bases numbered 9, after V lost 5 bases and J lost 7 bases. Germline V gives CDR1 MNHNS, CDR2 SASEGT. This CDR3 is CASSTGQGFGEQYF. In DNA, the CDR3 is TGTGCCAGCAGTACGGGACAGGGATTCGGGGAGCAGTACTTC.

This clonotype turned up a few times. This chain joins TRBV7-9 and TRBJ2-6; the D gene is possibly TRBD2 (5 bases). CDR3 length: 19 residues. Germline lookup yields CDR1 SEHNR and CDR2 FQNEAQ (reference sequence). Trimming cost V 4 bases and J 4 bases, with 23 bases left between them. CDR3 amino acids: CASSYKGSGSLRGANVLTF. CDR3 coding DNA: TGTGCCAGCAGCTATAAGGGTTCGGGGTCCCTTAGGGGGGCCAACGTCCTGACTTTC.

The CDR3 DNA reads as TGTGCCAGCAGTCGACAGGGACGGAGCGGTACGCAGTATTTT. It specifies CASSRQGRSGTQYF. The V and J genes are TRBV7-9 and TRBJ2-3, with 7 nucleotides matching TRBD1. This CDR3 has 14 residues. V shed 6 bases and J 8 bases; nucleotides not matched to a gene: 11. Germline V gene lookup returns CDR1 SEHNR and CDR2 FQNEAQ (reference sequence).

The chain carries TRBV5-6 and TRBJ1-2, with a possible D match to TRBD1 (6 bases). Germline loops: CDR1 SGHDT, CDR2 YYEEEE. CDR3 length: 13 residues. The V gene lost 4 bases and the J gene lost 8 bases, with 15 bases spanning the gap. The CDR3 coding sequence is TGTGCCAGCAGCACGGGGGGCCGGGGAGGCTACACCTTC. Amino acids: CASSTGGRGGYTF.

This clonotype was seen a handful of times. The CDR3 region is CATGIYHYNEQFF. The CDR3, as DNA: TGTGCCACCGGGATCTACCATTACAATGAGCAGTTCTTC. The chain employs TRBV12-3 or TRBV12-4 and TRBJ2-1; possibly TRBD2 for D (5 bases). V shed 10 bases and J shed 4 bases, with 14 bases lying between them. This CDR3 has 13 amino acids.

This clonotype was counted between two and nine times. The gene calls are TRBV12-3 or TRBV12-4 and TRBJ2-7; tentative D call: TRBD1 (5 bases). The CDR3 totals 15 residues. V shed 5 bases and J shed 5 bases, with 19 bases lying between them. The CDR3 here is CASSAARAGVDEQYV. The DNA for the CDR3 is TGTGCCAGCAGTGCCGCCAGGGCTGGGGTGGACGAGCAGTACGTC.

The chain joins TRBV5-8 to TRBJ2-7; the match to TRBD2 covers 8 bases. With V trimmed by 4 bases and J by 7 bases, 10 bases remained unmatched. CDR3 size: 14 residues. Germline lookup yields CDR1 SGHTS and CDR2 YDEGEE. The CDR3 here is CASSPRGGVSEQYF. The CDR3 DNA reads TGTGCCAGCAGCCCCCGGGGGGGGGTTTCGGAGCAGTACTTC.

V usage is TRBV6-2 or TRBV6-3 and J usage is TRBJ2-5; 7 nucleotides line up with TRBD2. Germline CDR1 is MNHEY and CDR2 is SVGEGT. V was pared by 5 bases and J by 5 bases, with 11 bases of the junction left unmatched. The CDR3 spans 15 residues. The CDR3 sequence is CASSIPGSSGETQYF. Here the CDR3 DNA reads TGTGCCAGCAGTATCCCAGGGAGTAGCGGGGAGACCCAGTACTTC.

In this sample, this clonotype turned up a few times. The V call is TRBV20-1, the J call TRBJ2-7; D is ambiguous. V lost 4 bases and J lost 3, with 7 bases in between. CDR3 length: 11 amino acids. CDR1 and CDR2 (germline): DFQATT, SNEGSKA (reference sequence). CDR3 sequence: CSATGNYEQYF. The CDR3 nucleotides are TGCAGTGCTACAGGAAACTACGAGCAGTACTTC.

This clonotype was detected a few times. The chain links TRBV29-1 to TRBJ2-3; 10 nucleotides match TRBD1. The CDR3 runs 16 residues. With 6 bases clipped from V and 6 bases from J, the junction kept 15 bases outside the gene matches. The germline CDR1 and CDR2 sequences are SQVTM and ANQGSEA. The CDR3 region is CSVFFGQGGHSDTQYF. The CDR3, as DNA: TGCAGCGTATTCTTTGGACAGGGGGGTCATTCGGATACGCAGTATTTT.

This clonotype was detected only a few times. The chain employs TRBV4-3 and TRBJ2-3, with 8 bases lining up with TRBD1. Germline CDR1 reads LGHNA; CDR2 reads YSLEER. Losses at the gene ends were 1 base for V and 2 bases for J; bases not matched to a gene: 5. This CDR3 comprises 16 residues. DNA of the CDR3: TGCGCCAGCAGCCAAGGACAGGGGTTTGACACAGATACGCAGTATTTT. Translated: CASSQGQGFDTDTQYF.

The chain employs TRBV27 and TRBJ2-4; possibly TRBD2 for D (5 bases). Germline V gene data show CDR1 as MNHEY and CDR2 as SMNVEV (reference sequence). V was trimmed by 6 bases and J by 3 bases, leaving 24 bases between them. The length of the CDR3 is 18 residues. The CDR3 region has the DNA TGTGCCAGCAGCAGTGGCGGGTTGACAACAAGGAACAAAAACATTCAGTACTTC. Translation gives CASSSGGLTTRNKNIQYF.

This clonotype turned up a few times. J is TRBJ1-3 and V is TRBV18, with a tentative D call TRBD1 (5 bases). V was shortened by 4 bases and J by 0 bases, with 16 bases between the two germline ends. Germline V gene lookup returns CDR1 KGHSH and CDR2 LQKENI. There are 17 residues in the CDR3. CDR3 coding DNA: TGTGCCAGCTCACTGGCCGGTGGGGCCAGCTCTGGAAACACCATATATTTT. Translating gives CASSLAGGASSGNTIYF.

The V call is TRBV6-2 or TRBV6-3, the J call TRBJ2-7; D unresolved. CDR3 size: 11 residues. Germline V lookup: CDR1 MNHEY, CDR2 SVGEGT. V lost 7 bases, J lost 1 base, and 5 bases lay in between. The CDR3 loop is CASKGSYEQYV. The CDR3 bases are TGTGCCAGCAAGGGTTCCTACGAGCAGTACGTC.

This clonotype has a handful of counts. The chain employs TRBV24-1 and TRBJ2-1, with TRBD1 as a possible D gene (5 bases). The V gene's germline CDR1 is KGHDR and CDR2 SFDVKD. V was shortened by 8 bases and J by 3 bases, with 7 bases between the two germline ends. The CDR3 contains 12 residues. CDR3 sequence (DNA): TGTGCCACCAAAGACAGCTACAATGAGCAGTTCTTC. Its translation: CATKDSYNEQFF.

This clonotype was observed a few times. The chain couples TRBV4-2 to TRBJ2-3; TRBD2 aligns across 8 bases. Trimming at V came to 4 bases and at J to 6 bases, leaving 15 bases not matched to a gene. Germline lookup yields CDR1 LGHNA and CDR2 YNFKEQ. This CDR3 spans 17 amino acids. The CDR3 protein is CASSPAGTRPHGDTQYF. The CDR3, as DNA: TGTGCCAGCAGCCCCGCCGGGACTAGACCCCACGGGGATACGCAGTATTTT.

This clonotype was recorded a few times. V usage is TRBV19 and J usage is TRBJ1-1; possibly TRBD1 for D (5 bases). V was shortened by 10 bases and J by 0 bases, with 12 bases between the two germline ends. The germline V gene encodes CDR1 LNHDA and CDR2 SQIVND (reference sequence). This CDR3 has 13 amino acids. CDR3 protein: CATRGLMNTEAFF. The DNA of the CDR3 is TGTGCCACGCGGGGGTTGATGAACACTGAAGCTTTCTTT.

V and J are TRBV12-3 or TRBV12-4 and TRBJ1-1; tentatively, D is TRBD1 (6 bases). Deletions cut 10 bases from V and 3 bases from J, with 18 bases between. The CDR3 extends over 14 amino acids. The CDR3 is CATRQGRGDTEAFF. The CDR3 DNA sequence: TGTGCCACCAGGCAGGGGAGGGGAGACACTGAAGCTTTCTTT.

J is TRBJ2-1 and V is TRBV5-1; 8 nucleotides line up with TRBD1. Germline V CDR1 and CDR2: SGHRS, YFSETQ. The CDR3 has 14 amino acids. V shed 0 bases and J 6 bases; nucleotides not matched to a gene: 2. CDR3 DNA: TGCGCCAGCAGCTTGGACGGACAGGGCAATGAGCAGTTCTTC. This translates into CASSLDGQGNEQFF.